A selection of T cell receptor beta chains follows, all from one sample in a study of early stage breast cancer tumors. Clones were sequenced by immunoSEQ multiplex PCR, and TCRdb holds only the in-frame ones, with some missing. The sample holds some 72,000 clones, approximately 80% seen once. The sample taken for sequencing was blood. The receptors shown here come from a person aged 55 to 69 with breast cancer. CDR3s include the opening cysteine and the closing phenylalanine or tryptophan. The D gene is left open where the match is weak. Clone size is given for some rows only: seen once, a few or many times, or a class if the clone is expanded.

. TRBJ1-6 TRBV4-2 15 . CASSQDLQGRSPLHF TGTGCCAGCAGCCAAGATCTCCAGGGGCGATCACCCCTCCACTTT
medium-sized TRBJ2-7 TRBV29-1 11 . CSVGGGYEQYF TGCAGCGTTGGGGGAGGCTACGAGCAGTACTTC
. TRBJ2-7 TRBV6-5 15 . CASSYSRLAGYEQYF TGTGCCAGCAGTTACTCGAGGTTGGCAGGGTACGAGCAGTACTTC
once TRBJ1-5 TRBV19 17 TRBD1 CASSIDRGTGVGQPQHF TGTGCCAGTAGTATAGATCGGGGGACAGGGGTAGGTCAGCCCCAGCATTTT
once TRBJ1-1 TRBV5-1 13 . CASSLEGGTEAFF TGCGCCAGCAGCTTGGAGGGGGGGACTGAAGCTTTCTTT
. TRBJ2-5 TRBV5-4 13 . CASSADWSMAQYF TGTGCCAGCAGCGCCGACTGGTCCATGGCCCAGTACTTC
once TRBJ2-5 TRBV4-1 13 . CASSRDRFGTQYF TGCGCCAGCAGCCGGGATCGCTTTGGGACCCAGTACTTC
. TRBJ1-4 TRBV6-6 15 . CASSSPGVTNEKLFF TGTGCCAGCAGTTCCCCGGGGGTCACTAATGAAAAACTGTTTTTT
. TRBJ2-1 TRBV14 11 . CASSLYNEQFF TGTGCCAGCAGCCTGTACAATGAGCAGTTCTTC
. TRBJ2-5 TRBV5-1 13 . CASSSYGPETQYF TGCGCCAGCAGCTCCTATGGGCCCGAGACCCAGTACTTC
. TRBJ2-6 TRBV28 19 TRBD2 CASSTNLGRAGSGANVLTF TGTGCCAGCAGTACCAACCTGGGGAGGGCGGGTTCTGGGGCCAACGTCCTGACTTTC
. TRBJ2-7 TRBV14 15 . CASSQDLSRWREQYF TGTGCCAGCAGCCAAGATCTTTCCAGGTGGAGGGAGCAGTACTTC
. TRBJ2-7 TRBV27 11 TRBD2 CASSWGGEQYF TGTGCCAGCAGTTGGGGGGGAGAGCAGTACTTC
. TRBJ2-4 TRBV18 15 TRBD2 CASSPGTSGGQIQYF TGTGCCAGCTCCCCCGGGACTAGCGGGGGTCAGATTCAGTACTTC
. TRBJ1-1 TRBV19 14 . CASKGTNLNTEAFF TGTGCCAGTAAAGGGACAAATCTGAACACTGAAGCTTTCTTT
. TRBJ1-2 TRBV18 14 . CASSPPTGLYGYTF TGTGCCAGCTCACCCCCTACAGGGCTCTATGGCTACACCTTC
once TRBJ1-4 TRBV5-5 14 TRBD1 CASNTGAGGEKLFF TGTGCCAGCAACACAGGGGCCGGCGGGGAAAAACTGTTTTTT
. TRBJ2-7 TRBV28 18 TRBD2 CASSSPLLAGGRSHEQYF TGTGCCAGCAGTTCGCCTCTCCTAGCGGGAGGGCGCAGCCACGAGCAGTACTTC
few TRBJ1-5 TRBV19 14 . CASSINRSNQPQHF TGTGCCAGTAGTATCAACAGGAGCAATCAGCCCCAGCATTTT
once TRBJ2-5 TRBV15 17 . CATSRDDTGVKKETQYF TGTGCCACCAGCAGAGATGACACGGGAGTAAAGAAGGAGACCCAGTACTTC
. TRBJ2-7 TRBV5-1 15 . CASSSGLGMAYEQYF TGCGCCAGCAGTTCCGGACTCGGAATGGCCTACGAGCAGTACTTC
. TRBJ1-5 TRBV5-1 15 TRBD1 CASSPGDRGNQPQHF TGCGCCAGCAGCCCAGGGGACAGGGGGAATCAGCCCCAGCATTTT
once TRBJ1-4 TRBV6-5 15 . CASRPSGGSNEKLFF TGTGCCAGCAGACCCAGTGGGGGATCTAATGAAAAACTGTTTTTT
. TRBJ2-1 TRBV25-1 16 . CASSEYGGGHYNEQFF TGTGCCAGCAGTGAATATGGGGGGGGGCACTACAATGAGCAGTTCTTC
. TRBJ2-5 TRBV20-1 11 . CSARYGETQYF TGCAGTGCTAGATATGGAGAGACCCAGTACTTC
. TRBJ1-1 TRBV28 14 . CASSPLGPNTEAFF TGTGCCAGCAGCCCCTTGGGCCCAAACACTGAAGCTTTCTTT
. TRBJ2-7 TRBV7-6 19 TRBD2 CASSLLHSGLAEGSYEQYF TGTGCCAGCAGCTTATTACACTCGGGACTAGCGGAGGGCTCCTACGAGCAGTACTTC
. TRBJ2-4 TRBV9 17 . CASSPPTSGKAKNIQYF TGTGCCAGCAGCCCCCCGACCTCAGGGAAAGCCAAAAACATTCAGTACTTC
few TRBJ1-2 TRBV25-1 13 . CASSNSGGGGYTF TGTGCCAGCTCAAACTCCGGGGGGGGTGGCTACACCTTC
. TRBJ2-1 TRBV15 12 . CATSLTPGGQFF TGTGCCACCAGCCTCACTCCTGGGGGGCAGTTCTTC
. TRBJ1-3 TRBV18 16 . CASSPPSRVEGNTIYF TGTGCCAGCTCACCACCGAGCAGGGTTGAGGGAAACACCATATATTTT
. TRBJ2-3 TRBV7-6 19 TRBD2 CASSWGLAGGRGVTDTQYF TGTGCCAGCAGCTGGGGACTAGCGGGAGGGAGGGGAGTCACAGATACGCAGTATTTT
. TRBJ1-6 TRBV15 15 . CATSRDGFYNSPLHF TGTGCCACCAGCAGAGATGGGTTCTATAATTCACCCCTCCACTTT
. TRBJ2-3 TRBV10-3 16 . CAISESSGGASNTQYF TGTGCCATCAGTGAGTCGTCGGGGGGCGCTTCCAATACGCAGTATTTT
. TRBJ1-1 TRBV11-2 14 TRBD1 CASSLAGGDTEAFF TGTGCCAGCAGCTTAGCAGGGGGGGACACTGAAGCTTTCTTT
. TRBJ1-2 TRBV13 13 . CASSMQGDYGYTF TGTGCCAGCAGCATGCAGGGAGACTATGGCTACACCTTC
. TRBJ2-1 TRBV7-2 16 TRBD2 CASSDTSGSGENEQFF TGTGCCAGCAGCGACACCAGCGGGAGCGGAGAGAATGAGCAGTTCTTC